The 21 T cell receptor beta chains below were found in one sample sequenced in a study of blood T cell repertoires in COVID-19. Assay used: immunoSEQ multiplex PCR; TCRdb lists only in-frame clones, some missing. The sample lists 270,000 or so clones; approximately 87% were seen once. Material for sequencing was peripheral blood. These receptors were collected from a young woman with COVID-19, enrolled during active disease.

This clone was seen once. The chain uses TRBV29-1 and TRBJ1-1; TRBD1 agrees at 7 bases. The J segment lost 9 bases and the V segment lost 5 bases, leaving 9 bases of the junction unmatched. The germline V gene encodes CDR1 SQVTM and CDR2 ANQGSEA. This CDR3 spans 12 amino acids. The CDR3 spells CSVHGGQMKAFF. As DNA, the CDR3 is TGCAGCGTTCACGGGGGACAGATGAAAGCTTTCTTT.

V is TRBV19 and J is TRBJ1-4, with 7 bases lining up with TRBD1. The CDR3 runs to 12 residues. Germline V CDR1 and CDR2: LNHDA, SQIVND (reference sequence). Trimming took 5 bases from V and 13 from J; bases not matched to a gene: 7. The CDR3 coding sequence is TGTGCCAGTAGTCCCAGGGGGGCCGTACTGTTTTTT. This gives the protein CASSPRGAVLFF.

This clone has only a few counts. The V and J genes are TRBV7-9 and TRBJ2-7; D is perhaps TRBD2 (5 bases). Germline loops: CDR1 SEHNR, CDR2 FQNEAQ (reference sequence). The CDR3 sequence is 15 residues long. With 5 bases removed from V and 2 bases from J, the gap between germline ends came to 16 bases. DNA for the CDR3: TGTGCCAGCAGCCCAGCGGTGGGTCTTGCCTACGAGCAGTACTTC. It codes for CASSPAVGLAYEQYF. The entire variable domain, with the rest obtained from reference TRBV7-9 and TRBJ2-7, is as follows: DTGVSQNPRHKITKRGQNVTFRCDPISEHNRLYWYRQTLGQGPEFLTYFQNEAQLEKSRLLSDRFSAERPKGSFSTLEIQRTEQGDSAMYLCASSPAVGLAYEQYFGPGTRLTVT.

This chain joins TRBV30 and TRBJ1-2, with a weak D call TRBD1 (5 bases). Germline V gene sequence: CDR1 GTSNPN, CDR2 SVGIG (reference sequence). Trimming removed 3 bases from V and 8 bases from J, with 22 bases in between. The CDR3 sequence is 15 residues long. CDR3 protein: CAWRRTDQGKGGYTF. The CDR3 nucleotides read TGTGCCTGGAGGAGAACCGACCAGGGAAAAGGAGGCTACACCTTC.

This chain links TRBV7-9 with TRBJ2-2, with TRBD1 matching over 7 bases. Germline assignment: CDR1 SEHNR and CDR2 FQNEAQ (reference sequence). V dropped 5 bases and J dropped 6; count of bases not matched to a gene: 3. This CDR3 is 13 amino acids long. CDR3 sequence reads: CASSMTGPGELFF. CDR3 nucleotides: TGTGCCAGCAGCATGACAGGGCCCGGGGAGCTGTTTTTT.

This clone was observed a single time. The gene calls are TRBV21-1 and TRBJ2-7; the D call in the table, TRBD2, was not verified against the DNA. TRBV21-1 counts as a pseudogene. The CDR3 extends over 13 amino acids. The CDR3 spells CASSKAPGLARYF. CDR3 nucleotide sequence: TGTGCCAGCAGCAAAGCCCCGGGACTAGCAAGATACTTC.

There are a few counts of this clone. This CDR3 reads CSVEYDNTNYGYTF. CDR3 coding DNA: TGCAGCGTTGAATACGACAATACTAACTATGGCTACACCTTC. V is TRBV29-1 and J is TRBJ1-2, with D hard to call. Per the germline V gene, CDR1 is SQVTM and CDR2 is ANQGSEA. V was shortened by 2 bases and J by 0 bases, with 10 bases between the two germline ends. The CDR3 consists of 14 residues.

The V and J genes are TRBV3-1 (or the pseudogene TRBV3-2) and TRBJ1-6, with 9 bases that match TRBD1. V shed 0 bases and J 5 bases; nucleotides not matched to a gene: 8. Germline V CDR1 and CDR2: LGHDT, YNNKEL (reference sequence). The CDR3 has 18 residues. The CDR3 here is CASSQEGATGGNNSPLHF. Here the CDR3 DNA reads TGTGCCAGCAGCCAAGAGGGGGCGACAGGGGGGAATAATTCACCCCTCCACTTT.

The table lists this clone with a count of one. The chain combines TRBV19 with TRBJ1-6; a weak D match, TRBD1 (6 bases). The CDR3 has 14 amino acids. V was shortened by 3 bases and J by 7 bases, with 10 bases between the two germline ends. The germline V gene encodes CDR1 LNHDA and CDR2 SQIVND (reference sequence). CDR3 sequence: CASSMGGGNSPLHF. Written as DNA, the CDR3 is TGTGCCAGTAGTATGGGCGGGGGCAATTCACCCCTCCACTTT.

V gene TRBV6-1 combines with J gene TRBJ1-2; TRBD1 is a possible D gene (6 bases). The ends were cut back, 2 bases at V and 9 bases at J, with 10 bases in the middle. Germline CDR1 reads MNHNS; CDR2 reads SASEGT. The CDR3 contains 12 residues. This CDR3 reads CASSELDSRYTF. In DNA form, the CDR3 reads TGTGCCAGCAGTGAATTGGACAGTCGCTACACCTTC.

This clone appeared a few times. V usage is TRBV5-1 and J usage is TRBJ2-7, with TRBD1 matching 10 bases. This CDR3 region has 15 residues. Germline assignment: CDR1 SGHRS and CDR2 YFSETQ. V gave up 0 bases and J gave up 3 bases; unmatched junction bases: 3. CDR3 loop: CASSLAGTGDYEQYF. CDR3 bases: TGCGCCAGCAGCTTGGCCGGGACAGGGGACTACGAGCAGTACTTC.

The sample holds a few counts of this clone. This chain joins TRBV7-8 and TRBJ2-3; D call uncertain. Germline CDR1 is SGHVS and CDR2 is FQNEAQ. Trimming left V 4 bases short and J 7 bases short, with 6 bases between. The CDR3 loop spans 11 amino acids. The CDR3 protein is CASSYHYTQYF. In DNA, the CDR3 is TGTGCCAGCAGCTACCACTATACGCAGTATTTT.

This sequence joins TRBV11-2 and TRBJ2-7; weak D call: TRBD2 (5 bases). The ends were cut back, 5 bases at V and 6 bases at J, with 8 bases in the middle. The length of the CDR3 is 11 residues. The germline V gene encodes CDR1 SGHAT and CDR2 FQNNGV. CDR3 DNA sequence: TGTGCCAGCAGCGAGGGTGGCGAGCAGTACTTC. It yields the protein CASSEGGEQYF.

This clone showed up just a few times. The CDR3 DNA reads TGTGCCATCAGCTTACAGGGGCAAGGGGCCTACGAGCAGTACTTC. This translates into CAISLQGQGAYEQYF. The gene calls are TRBV10-3 and TRBJ2-7, with 7 bases fitting TRBD1. The J segment lost 2 bases and the V segment lost 6 bases, leaving 10 bases of the junction unmatched. Germline V gene sequence: CDR1 ENHRY, CDR2 SYGVKD. CDR3 size: 15 residues.

CDR3 protein: CASSVPAAGADTQYF. The CDR3 nucleotides are TGTGCCAGCAGCGTGCCAGCTGCGGGGGCAGATACGCAGTATTTT. The V gene is TRBV13, the J gene TRBJ2-3; 7 bases are shared with TRBD2. The CDR3 is 15 residues long. V gave up 5 bases and J gave up 4 bases; unmatched junction bases: 9. Germline V gene data show CDR1 as PRHDT and CDR2 as FYEKMQ (reference sequence). Full variable domain (remainder filled in from reference TRBV13 and TRBJ2-3): AAGVIQSPRHLIKEKRETATLKCYPIPRHDTVYWYQQGPGQDPQFLISFYEKMQSDKGSIPDRFSAQQFSDYHSELNMSSLELGDSALYFCASSVPAAGADTQYFGPGTRLTVL.

The J gene is TRBJ2-7, the V gene TRBV19; 8 nucleotides match TRBD1. The germline V gene encodes CDR1 LNHDA and CDR2 SQIVND (reference sequence). CDR3 size: 13 residues. Trimming cost V 3 bases and J 7 bases; bases outside gene matches: 5. The CDR3 loop reads CASSMQGAGEQYF. The CDR3 nucleotides read TGTGCCAGTAGTATGCAGGGGGCGGGTGAGCAGTACTTC.

The chain uses TRBV6-1 and TRBJ1-4; a weak D match, TRBD1 (5 bases). The germline CDR1 and CDR2 sequences are MNHNS and SASEGT. The CDR3 contains 16 residues. With 2 bases removed from V and 8 bases from J, the gap between germline ends came to 18 bases. CDR3 DNA: TGTGCCAGCAGTGAAATAGGGCGGGACCGGTGGGAAAAACTGTTTTTT. It encodes CASSEIGRDRWEKLFF.

This chain joins TRBV5-5 and TRBJ2-3; D remains unclear. The CDR3 has 12 residues. Between the trimmed V and J ends, which lost 1 base and 6 bases, there was a span of 6 bases. From germline, CDR1 is SGHKS and CDR2 YYEKEE (reference sequence). Written as DNA, the CDR3 is TGTGCCAGCAGCTTGACCAGGGATACGCAGTATTTT. Encoded protein: CASSLTRDTQYF.

This clone was seen only once. The chain has TRBV19 and TRBJ1-4; D may be TRBD1 (6 bases). The CDR3 has 15 residues. V was pared by 4 bases and J by 2 bases, with 11 bases between. Germline V gene data show CDR1 as LNHDA and CDR2 as SQIVND (reference sequence). The DNA for the CDR3 is TGTGCCAGTAGTAACAGGGTTGGGACTAATGAAAAACTGTTTTTT. It translates to CASSNRVGTNEKLFF.

V is TRBV6-5 and J is TRBJ1-3; D is undetermined. Germline V lookup: CDR1 MNHEY, CDR2 SVGAGI. The CDR3 runs 13 residues. The germline V and J ends were trimmed by 0 bases and 11 bases, with 11 bases remaining between them. As DNA, the CDR3 is TGTGCCAGCAGTTACTCTGGTTCAGGCGCCATATATTTT. It codes for CASSYSGSGAIYF.

V is TRBV3-1 (or the pseudogene TRBV3-2) and J is TRBJ2-3; 15 nucleotides line up with TRBD2. The V and J ends lost 4 bases and 6 bases, in that order; junction bases with no gene match: 11. Germline-derived CDR1 and CDR2 are LGHDT and YNNKEL (reference sequence). The CDR3 sequence is 18 residues long. In DNA form, the CDR3 reads TGTGCCAGCAGCCTGAGGACTAGCGGGGGGGTCCTGGTGGATACGCAGTATTTT. Encoded protein: CASSLRTSGGVLVDTQYF.